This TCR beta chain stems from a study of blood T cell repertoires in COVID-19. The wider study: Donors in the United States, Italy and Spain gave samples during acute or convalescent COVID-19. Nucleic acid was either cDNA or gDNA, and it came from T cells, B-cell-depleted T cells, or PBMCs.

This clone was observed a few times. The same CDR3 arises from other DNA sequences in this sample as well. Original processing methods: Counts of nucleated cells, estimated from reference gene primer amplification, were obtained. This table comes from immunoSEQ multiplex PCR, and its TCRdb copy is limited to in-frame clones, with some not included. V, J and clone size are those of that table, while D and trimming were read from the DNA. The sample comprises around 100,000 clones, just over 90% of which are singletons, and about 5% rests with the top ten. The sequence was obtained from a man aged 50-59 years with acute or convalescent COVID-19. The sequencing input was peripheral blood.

CDR3 DNA: TGTGCCAGCAGCCAAGGGCCAAGCGGGAGCACAGATACGCAGTATTTT. Its translation: CASSQGPSGSTDTQYF. The chain employs TRBV3-1 (or the pseudogene TRBV3-2) and TRBJ2-3; possible D gene TRBD2, 6 bases. CDR1 is LGHDT and CDR2 is YNNKEL in the germline V gene (reference sequence). CDR3 length equals 16 residues. Between the trimmed V and J ends, which lost 1 base and 0 bases, there was a span of 11 bases.